The clone carrying this TCR beta chain is a singleton in its sample. The V end was cut by 3 bases, the J end by 3 bases, with 12 bases between. The length of the CDR3 is 14 residues. From germline, CDR1 is SQVTM and CDR2 ANQGSEA. The record originates from a study of shared clonotypes between healthy human individuals. Division of CD4+ cells produced a CD45RA+ naive subset and a CD45RA-negative memory subset. Authors' analysis steps: Junction-only sequences without quality scores were provided by ImmunoSEQ, so filtering was different. Repertoires were generated with immunoSEQ multiplex PCR, while TCRdb's copy carries only in-frame clones and drops some. The DNA was the basis for D and trimming; V, J and clone size are from that table. The sample consists of approximately 1.4 million clones, 95% to 99% of them appearing once.

The sequenced material came from naive CD4+ T cells sorted from blood. Regarding subset: CD45RA+ positively selected. The sequence was obtained from a man aged 25 to 40 in good health. The V and J genes are TRBV29-1 and TRBJ2-1; D unresolved. CDR3 in amino acids: CSVDRTGIYNEQFF. Here the CDR3 DNA reads TGCAGCGTTGACAGGACGGGTATCTACAATGAGCAGTTCTTC.